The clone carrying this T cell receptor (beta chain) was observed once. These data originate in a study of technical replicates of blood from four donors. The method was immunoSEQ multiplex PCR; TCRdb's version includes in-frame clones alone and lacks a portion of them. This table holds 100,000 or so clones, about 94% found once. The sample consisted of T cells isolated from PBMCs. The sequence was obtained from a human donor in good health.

In nucleotides, the CDR3 is TGTGCCAGCAGCTTAGGGATTGGGTCTGGACAGGGACCCCATAGCAATCAGCCCCAGCATTTT. Encoded protein: CASSLGIGSGQGPHSNQPQHF. This rearrangement joins TRBV7-6 to TRBJ1-5; TRBD1 matches 8 bases. Germline assignment: CDR1 SGHVS and CDR2 FNYEAQ. The CDR3 extends over 21 amino acids. After removal of 1 base from V and 0 bases from J, the junction contained 17 bases not matched to a gene.